Listed below are T cell receptor beta chains from one sample, sequenced in a study of T-cell reconstitution after alpha-beta-depleted transplantation in children. Each CDR3 protein is one row after TCRdb ran MiXCR on the PCR reads. The repertoire consists of around 180,000 distinct CDR3 sequences, with over 8.5% occurring once and the leading ten covering roughly 13%. Specimen: PBMCs, collected before TCRalphabeta/CD19-depleted stem cell transplant. These receptors were collected from a boy aged 2-15 years with acute myeloid leukemia, due to receive a stem cell transplant. CDR3s include the opening cysteine and the closing phenylalanine or tryptophan. The order of the fields is D gene, J gene, V gene, clone size, CDR3 length, CDR3 DNA, CDR3 protein. D genes are given only for firm matches. The size of a clone is reported for some rows only, either as once, few or many, or as a class for expanded clones.

D gene: -
J gene: TRBJ2-1
V gene: TRBV12-3/TRBV12-4
clone size: many
CDR3 length: 15
CDR3 DNA: TGTGCCAGCAGTTTAGGGACTTTACCGTGGGGTGAGCAGTTCTTC
CDR3 protein: CASSLGTLPWGEQFF

D gene: -
J gene: TRBJ2-1
V gene: TRBV28
clone size: many
CDR3 length: 16
CDR3 DNA: TGTGCCAGCAGTTTATATGGGTATACCGCCTACAATGAGCAGTTCTTC
CDR3 protein: CASSLYGYTAYNEQFF

D gene: TRBD2
J gene: TRBJ2-3
V gene: TRBV11-2
clone size: many
CDR3 length: 18
CDR3 DNA: TGTGCCAGCAGCTTAGTACGTCGGGGGGGCCTGCGCACAGATACGCAGTATTTT
CDR3 protein: CASSLVRRGGLRTDTQYF

D gene: TRBD2
J gene: TRBJ2-1
V gene: TRBV7-9
clone size: few
CDR3 length: 16
CDR3 DNA: TGTGCCAGCAGCTTAGGGGCCCTAGCGGACGACAATGAGCAGTTCTTC
CDR3 protein: CASSLGALADDNEQFF

D gene: -
J gene: TRBJ1-5
V gene: TRBV20-1
clone size: many
CDR3 length: 13
CDR3 DNA: TGCAGTGCCACCCAGATTAGCAATCAGCCCCAGCATTTT
CDR3 protein: CSATQISNQPQHF

D gene: TRBD2
J gene: TRBJ2-7
V gene: TRBV15
clone size: many
CDR3 length: 15
CDR3 DNA: TGTGCCACCAGTGTGCGCGGCGGGAGGTTGAACGAGCAGTACTTC
CDR3 protein: CATSVRGGRLNEQYF

D gene: TRBD1
J gene: TRBJ2-4
V gene: TRBV3-1
clone size: many
CDR3 length: 14
CDR3 DNA: TGTGCCAGCAGCCCCTCAGGGGGCGGGAACATTCAGTACTTC
CDR3 protein: CASSPSGGGNIQYF

D gene: -
J gene: TRBJ2-7
V gene: TRBV7-6
clone size: many
CDR3 length: 19
CDR3 DNA: TGTGCCAGCAGCTCAAAAGAGGCCTCATCGCGGGGAGTAATCGACGAGCAGTACTTC
CDR3 protein: CASSSKEASSRGVIDEQYF

D gene: TRBD1
J gene: TRBJ2-5
V gene: TRBV29-1
clone size: many
CDR3 length: 15
CDR3 DNA: TGCAGCGTTGCCCCTGGGGCGGACGGACAGGTGGCCCAGTACTTC
CDR3 protein: CSVAPGADGQVAQYF

D gene: -
J gene: TRBJ2-3
V gene: TRBV5-4
clone size: -
CDR3 length: 12
CDR3 DNA: TGTGCCAGCAGCTTGAGTCACGATACGCAGTATTTT
CDR3 protein: CASSLSHDTQYF

D gene: -
J gene: TRBJ2-1
V gene: TRBV7-2
clone size: many
CDR3 length: 15
CDR3 DNA: TGTGCCAGCAGCTTCGGCTACTGGAGAGCGGCTGAGCAGTTCTTC
CDR3 protein: CASSFGYWRAAEQFF

D gene: TRBD1
J gene: TRBJ1-1
V gene: TRBV7-3
clone size: many
CDR3 length: 14
CDR3 DNA: TGTGCCAGCAGCTTAACAGGGACAGCCACTGAAGCTTTCTTT
CDR3 protein: CASSLTGTATEAFF

D gene: -
J gene: TRBJ2-1
V gene: TRBV5-1
clone size: many
CDR3 length: 16
CDR3 DNA: TGCGCCAGCAGCTCCTCTCTAACCGCTCTTTACAATGAGCAGTTCTTC
CDR3 protein: CASSSSLTALYNEQFF

D gene: TRBD2
J gene: TRBJ2-7
V gene: TRBV6-1
clone size: many
CDR3 length: 15
CDR3 DNA: TGTGCCAGCAGCCATGGGGAGGGGTCCATTTACGAGCAGTACTTC
CDR3 protein: CASSHGEGSIYEQYF

D gene: TRBD2
J gene: TRBJ2-5
V gene: TRBV4-1
clone size: many
CDR3 length: 15
CDR3 DNA: TGCGCCAGCAGCCAGGCGGGACTAGCCTTCGAGACCCAGTACTTC
CDR3 protein: CASSQAGLAFETQYF

D gene: TRBD2
J gene: TRBJ2-2
V gene: TRBV7-3
clone size: many
CDR3 length: 18
CDR3 DNA: TGTGCCAGCAGCTTAACCGAGATAGCGGGAGAAGACTCCGGGGAGCTGTTTTTT
CDR3 protein: CASSLTEIAGEDSGELFF

D gene: -
J gene: TRBJ2-1
V gene: TRBV29-1
clone size: few
CDR3 length: 14
CDR3 DNA: TGCAGCGTTGACGTGGTTTATACCTACAATGAGCAGTTCTTC
CDR3 protein: CSVDVVYTYNEQFF

D gene: TRBD1
J gene: TRBJ2-4
V gene: TRBV28
clone size: -
CDR3 length: 15
CDR3 DNA: TGTGCCAGCAGTTTCAGGGGGCGAGCCAAAAACATTCAGTACTTC
CDR3 protein: CASSFRGRAKNIQYF

D gene: TRBD1
J gene: TRBJ1-5
V gene: TRBV3-1
clone size: few
CDR3 length: 19
CDR3 DNA: TGTGCCAGCTGTTTCTTCGGCAGGGGGGTCTCTTATAGCAATCAGCCCCAGCATTTT
CDR3 protein: CASCFFGRGVSYSNQPQHF

D gene: TRBD2
J gene: TRBJ2-1
V gene: TRBV7-2
clone size: many
CDR3 length: 15
CDR3 DNA: TGTGCCAGCAGCTTTGGCGGGGGGGAATACAATGAGCAGTTCTTC
CDR3 protein: CASSFGGGEYNEQFF